This T cell receptor beta chain was found in a study of CD8 T cells in ankylosing spondylitis. The CDR3 has 13 residues. The V gene lost 2 bases and the J gene lost 6 bases, with 11 bases spanning the gap. From the 5' RACE reads, TCRdb called clonotypes with MiXCR, one entry per CDR3 protein. The table has 210,000 or so distinct CDR3 sequences, around 25% seen once. The chain combines TRBV12-3 or TRBV12-4 with TRBJ2-7; D may be TRBD2 (6 bases). What was sequenced was blood, either unsorted or a sorted T cell fraction (not recorded which). The TCR sequence derives from a male donor with ankylosing spondylitis or in good health (not recorded which). DNA of the CDR3: TGTGCCAGCAGTTTAAGGGAGGAGGGCGAGCAGTACTTC. Residues: CASSLREEGEQYF.